What follows are 28 T cell receptor beta chains derived from one specimen sequenced in a study of cytomegalovirus exposure and HLA in healthy donors. Researchers ran the PCR with 60 Vbeta and 13 Jbeta primers. Here immunoSEQ multiplex PCR was the method, and the copy in TCRdb shows in-frame clones only, minus some. This sample's table has under 90,000 clones. Material: PBMCs. These receptors all stem from a man aged 45-65 years in good health and CMV-seropositive.

The rearrangement joins TRBV29-1 to TRBJ2-5; tentative D call: TRBD2 (6 bases). Germline V gene sequence: CDR1 SQVTM, CDR2 ANQGSEA. The CDR3 is made up of 11 amino acids. With 2 bases removed from V and 7 bases from J, the gap between germline ends came to 8 bases. CDR3 sequence reads: CSVERAGTQYF. The CDR3 nucleotides are TGCAGCGTTGAACGAGCGGGGACCCAGTACTTC.

The genes are TRBV6-5 and TRBJ1-5; maybe TRBD1 (6 bases). From germline, CDR1 is MNHEY and CDR2 SVGAGI. The CDR3 contains 15 residues. Trimming left V 5 bases short and J 5 bases short, with 16 bases between. CDR3 sequence: CASSLTGRGDQPQHF. Here the CDR3 DNA reads TGTGCCAGCAGTCTTACAGGGAGAGGGGATCAGCCCCAGCATTTT.

The chain employs TRBV7-9 and TRBJ1-2, with D perhaps matching TRBD1 (5 bases). This CDR3 is built from 16 residues. Trimming stripped 5 bases from V and 0 bases from J, with 16 bases between. Germline CDR1 SEHNR, CDR2 FQNEAQ (reference sequence). The CDR3 bases are TGTGCCAGCAGCAACCCTTTGGACACCGCTAACTATGGCTACACCTTC. This translates into CASSNPLDTANYGYTF.

The CDR3 DNA reads TGTGCCAGCAGTTTGGGCCACCTCAGCAATCAGCCCCAGCATTTT. Protein product: CASSLGHLSNQPQHF. This rearrangement joins TRBV27 to TRBJ1-5; no clear D. V shed 3 bases and J shed 1 base, with 10 bases lying between them. The CDR3 sequence is 15 residues long. The V gene's germline CDR1 is MNHEY and CDR2 SMNVEV (reference sequence).

The V and J genes are TRBV30 and TRBJ2-1, with 8 bases that match TRBD2. J gave up 5 bases and V 0 bases, and 6 bases lay outside the gene matches. This CDR3 has 15 amino acids. Germline-derived CDR1 and CDR2 are GTSNPN and SVGIG (reference sequence). This CDR3 reads CAWSVAGGYNNEQFF. Written as DNA, the CDR3 is TGTGCCTGGAGTGTGGCGGGGGGCTACAACAATGAGCAGTTCTTC.

The chain employs TRBV5-1 and TRBJ2-7; D unresolved. The CDR3 is made up of 13 amino acids. Trimming removed 4 bases at V and 4 bases at J, with 12 bases between. Germline-derived CDR1 and CDR2 are SGHRS and YFSETQ. The CDR3 sequence: CASSDGNSYEQYF. The CDR3 DNA sequence: TGCGCCAGCAGCGACGGAAACAGTTACGAGCAGTACTTC. The variable domain in full, with the rest retrieved from reference TRBV5-1 and TRBJ2-7, is KAGVTQTPRYLIKTRGQQVTLSCSPISGHRSVSWYQQTPGQGLQFLFEYFSETQRNKGNFPGRFSGRQFSNSRSEMNVSTLELGDSALYLCASSDGNSYEQYFGPGTRLTVT.

The V call is TRBV10-2, the J call TRBJ1-1, with 7 bases fitting TRBD1. Unmatched junction bases numbered 4, after V lost 6 bases and J lost 0 bases. Germline lookup yields CDR1 WSHSY and CDR2 SAAADI. CDR3 length: 14 amino acids. The CDR3 spells CASRTGTVNTEAFF. CDR3 DNA sequence: TGCGCCAGCAGGACGGGGACAGTGAACACTGAAGCTTTCTTT.

The chain joins TRBV13 to TRBJ2-1; 10 bases are a match to TRBD2. The CDR3 has 20 residues. Looked up from germline, CDR1 is PRHDT and CDR2 is FYEKMQ (reference sequence). The J segment lost 4 bases and the V segment lost 0 bases, leaving 15 bases of the junction unmatched. CDR3 coding DNA: TGTGCCAGCAGCTTAGGCCCCGGGCGGGGTGGACTAGCGGAATACAATGAGCAGTTCTTC. Its translation is CASSLGPGRGGLAEYNEQFF. The variable domain in full, completed from reference TRBV13 and TRBJ2-1, reads AAGVIQSPRHLIKEKRETATLKCYPIPRHDTVYWYQQGPGQDPQFLISFYEKMQSDKGSIPDRFSAQQFSDYHSELNMSSLELGDSALYFCASSLGPGRGGLAEYNEQFFGPGTRLTVL.

The chain couples TRBV7-2 to TRBJ1-1; D gene ambiguous. V was trimmed by 3 bases and J by 3 bases, leaving 11 bases between them. The germline CDR1 and CDR2 sequences are SGHTA and FQGNSA. CDR3 length: 14 residues. This CDR3 is CASSLEGGYTEAFF. DNA of the CDR3: TGTGCCAGCAGCTTGGAGGGTGGGTACACTGAAGCTTTCTTT.

The chain joins TRBV29-1 to TRBJ1-1; possible D gene TRBD1, 6 bases. The V end was cut by 7 bases, the J end by 3 bases, with 12 bases between. Germline V gene sequence: CDR1 SQVTM, CDR2 ANQGSEA. The CDR3 contains 12 residues. Here the CDR3 reads CSAHRVDTEAFF. For the CDR3, the DNA is TGCAGCGCGCACAGGGTGGACACTGAAGCTTTCTTT.

The chain combines TRBV27 with TRBJ1-5; TRBD1 might be the D (6 bases). Trimming cost V 6 bases and J 4 bases, with 13 bases left between them. The CDR3 totals 14 residues. Germline values: CDR1 MNHEY, CDR2 SMNVEV (reference sequence). The CDR3 nucleotides are TGTGCCAGCAGAACCGGGACACCTAATCAGCCCCAGCATTTT. It translates to CASRTGTPNQPQHF.

This chain uses TRBV6-6 with TRBJ2-5; D unresolved. Trimming pared 2 bases from V and 0 bases from J, leaving 13 bases between. CDR3 length: 16 amino acids. CDR1 and CDR2 (germline): MNHNY, SVGAGI (reference sequence). The CDR3, as DNA: TGTGCCAGCAGTTACAAAGCGAGAAGGTACCAAGAGACCCAGTACTTC. Its translation is CASSYKARRYQETQYF.

The chain's CDR3 is CATSRALLSGELFF. CDR3 DNA: TGTGCCACCAGCCGCGCCCTCCTCTCCGGGGAGCTGTTTTTT. V gene TRBV15 combines with J gene TRBJ2-2; D is ambiguous. CDR3 length equals 14 residues. CDR1 LNHNV and CDR2 YYDKDF come from the germline V gene (reference sequence). Trimming left V 5 bases short and J 6 bases short, with 13 bases between.

The CDR3 nucleotides are TGTGCCAGCAGCTTGTTGTCAGGGGAGGGCTACACCTTC. Protein sequence: CASSLLSGEGYTF. This sequence joins TRBV5-8 and TRBJ1-2; D is perhaps TRBD1 (6 bases). Trimming removed 1 base at V and 8 bases at J, with 12 bases between. The germline V gene encodes CDR1 SGHTS and CDR2 YDEGEE. This CDR3 comprises 13 residues.

The chain employs TRBV5-4 and TRBJ2-2; a weak D match, TRBD2 (6 bases). V gave up 1 base and J gave up 3 bases, with 10 bases separating them. This CDR3 has 15 amino acids. The germline V gene has CDR1 SGHNT and CDR2 YYREEE (reference sequence). The DNA for the CDR3 is TGTGCCAGCAGCTTGCCCGGGACTTACACCGGGGAGCTGTTTTTT. Its protein is CASSLPGTYTGELFF.

The V gene is TRBV10-3, the J gene TRBJ2-1; 14 nucleotides match TRBD2. Per the germline V gene, CDR1 is ENHRY and CDR2 is SYGVKD. Unmatched junction bases numbered 5, after V lost 7 bases and J lost 0 bases. This CDR3 is 17 amino acids long. The CDR3 sequence is CAIKETSGRASYNEQFF. The CDR3, as DNA: TGTGCCATCAAAGAGACTAGCGGGAGGGCCTCCTACAATGAGCAGTTCTTC.

The rearrangement joins TRBV9 to TRBJ2-7; tentatively, D is TRBD1 (5 bases). V was shortened by 0 bases and J by 0 bases, with 19 bases between the two germline ends. Germline CDR1 SGDLS, CDR2 YYNGEE. The CDR3 is 18 residues long. CDR3 sequence reads: CASSVVRWGSPASYEQYV. CDR3 DNA sequence: TGTGCCAGCAGCGTAGTGCGGTGGGGCAGCCCGGCCTCCTACGAGCAGTACGTC.

J is TRBJ1-2 and V is TRBV9; the match to TRBD1 covers 11 bases. Germline CDR1 and CDR2: SGDLS and YYNGEE. The J segment lost 7 bases and the V segment lost 4 bases, leaving 6 bases of the junction unmatched. CDR3 size: 14 residues. For the CDR3, the DNA is TGTGCCAGCAGCCCACGGACAGGGGGCGGTGGCTACACCTTC. It is translated as CASSPRTGGGGYTF.

The rearrangement joins TRBV18 to TRBJ2-3; D might be TRBD1 (6 bases). Trimming took off 3 bases at V and 2 bases at J, with 15 bases between the two ends. This CDR3 is 16 amino acids long. CDR1 is KGHSH and CDR2 is LQKENI in the germline V gene. CDR3 protein: CASSPPGTYDTDTQYF. In nucleotides, the CDR3 is TGTGCCAGCTCACCCCCTGGGACATACGACACAGATACGCAGTATTTT.

The chain uses TRBV25-1 and TRBJ1-4; D gene unclear. CDR1 and CDR2 (germline): MGHDK, SYGVNS. V lost 5 bases, J lost 8 bases, and 12 bases lay in between. This CDR3 has 13 residues. The CDR3 DNA is TGTGCCAGCAGTTCGGACTTAGGGGAAAAACTGTTTTTT. Amino acid sequence: CASSSDLGEKLFF.

The chain joins TRBV7-3 to TRBJ1-2, with TRBD1 as a possible D gene (6 bases). This CDR3 contains 13 residues. The V gene lost 2 bases and the J gene lost 6 bases, with 10 bases spanning the gap. Looked up from germline, CDR1 is SGHTA and CDR2 is FQGTGA. The CDR3 DNA follows: TGTGCCAGCAGCTTAGGAGGGGGGGATGGCTACACCTTC. It yields the protein CASSLGGGDGYTF.

Written as DNA, the CDR3 is TGTGCCAGCAGTCCGGACAGGGACAATCAGCCCCAGCATTTT. Its protein product is CASSPDRDNQPQHF. The rearrangement links TRBV6-5 to TRBJ1-5; TRBD1 matches 8 bases. Germline CDR1 reads MNHEY; CDR2 reads SVGAGI. Trimming removed 5 bases from V and 3 bases from J; junction bases left unmatched: 3. The CDR3 runs to 14 residues.

V is TRBV5-6 and J is TRBJ2-5; the match to TRBD1 covers 10 bases. The length of the CDR3 is 16 residues. V lost 1 base and J lost 4; bases outside the gene matches: 7. Germline V gene lookup returns CDR1 SGHDT and CDR2 YYEEEE. The CDR3 reads CASSLLSRTGGETQYF. The CDR3 DNA sequence: TGTGCCAGCAGCTTGTTATCGCGGACAGGGGGAGAGACCCAGTACTTC.

CDR3 sequence reads: CASIAPGAYNEQFF. The CDR3 nucleotides read TGTGCTTCCATAGCCCCAGGGGCTTACAATGAGCAGTTCTTC. J is TRBJ2-1 and V is TRBV28, with a tentative D call TRBD1 (6 bases). Germline-derived CDR1 and CDR2 are MDHEN and SYDVKM. The CDR3 length is 14 residues.

V is TRBV25-1 and J is TRBJ2-1; 8 bases match TRBD2. Trimming cost V 2 bases and J 5 bases; bases outside gene matches: 11. Germline V gene sequence: CDR1 MGHDK, CDR2 SYGVNS. The CDR3 totals 17 residues. The CDR3 sequence is CASSEPYVGAGDNEQFF. CDR3 in DNA: TGTGCCAGCAGTGAACCCTACGTGGGAGCGGGAGACAATGAGCAGTTCTTC.

The gene calls are TRBV5-8 and TRBJ2-3; 9 bases fit TRBD1. The junction had 10 bases not matched to a gene; V was cut back by 4 bases and J by 7 bases. Looked up from germline, CDR1 is SGHTS and CDR2 is YDEGEE. The CDR3 length is 15 residues. Here the CDR3 reads CASSVGQGGANTQYF. CDR3 nucleotide sequence: TGTGCCAGCAGCGTGGGACAGGGTGGCGCGAATACGCAGTATTTT.

The CDR3 nucleotides read TGCGCCAGCAGCCAAGATCCCGGGGTCTATGGCTACACCTTC. Translation: CASSQDPGVYGYTF. The rearrangement links TRBV4-3 to TRBJ1-2; D gene ambiguous. Between the trimmed V and J ends, which lost 0 bases and 4 bases, there was a span of 9 bases. The length of the CDR3 is 14 residues. CDR1 is LGHNA and CDR2 is YSLEER in the germline V gene.

The rearrangement links TRBV4-1 to TRBJ2-1; possible D gene TRBD2, 5 bases. From germline, CDR1 is MGHRA and CDR2 YSYEKL. Trimming pared 0 bases from V and 7 bases from J, leaving 10 bases between. The CDR3 totals 14 residues. The CDR3 region is CASSQENGVNEQFF. The CDR3 DNA sequence: TGCGCCAGCAGCCAAGAAAACGGGGTTAATGAGCAGTTCTTC.